The TCR beta chain under discussion was sequenced for a study of CD4 and CD8 cells across lung adenocarcinoma regions. V was trimmed by 1 base and J by 4 bases, leaving 13 bases between them. The germline gives CDR1 SGHVS, CDR2 FQNEAQ. The CDR3 totals 15 residues. Localized lung adenocarcinoma, a non-small cell lung cancer, affected the donors. A single record per CDR3 protein comes from TCRdb applying MiXCR to the PCR reads. The sample lists approximately 10,000 distinct CDR3 sequences; about three fifths were seen once. The chain combines TRBV7-8 with TRBJ1-2, with D possibly matching TRBD1 (5 bases). This receptor was taken from a male donor with lung adenocarcinoma. The CD4 and CD8 labels of this study may be unreliable. Source material: CD8+ T cells from the margin of a lung tumor. For the CDR3, the DNA is TGTGCCAGCAGCTTAGGTGGGGGGATGAGCTATGGCTACACCTTC. It encodes CASSLGGGMSYGYTF.